This T cell receptor beta chain was recovered during a study of cytomegalovirus exposure and HLA in healthy donors. Findings and caveats of the study: As a later analysis revealed, most CMV-associated TCR beta chains appeared HLA-restricted.

In the PCR, 60 Vbeta and 13 Jbeta primers were used. Here immunoSEQ multiplex PCR was the method, and the copy in TCRdb shows in-frame clones only, minus some. The table has fewer than 130,000 clones, 60% to 85% seen once; the top ten hold around 5.1%. Turning to this clone: Its antigen is unidentified.

The sequencing sample was made of PBMCs. The TCR originated in a female donor in good health and CMV-seropositive.

The CDR3 spells CSTNPEGADTQYF. CDR3 in DNA: TGCAGCACCAATCCTGAGGGCGCAGATACGCAGTATTTT. The chain uses TRBV29-1 and TRBJ2-3, with D possibly TRBD2 on 5 matching bases. The V end was cut by 8 bases, the J end by 4 bases, with 16 bases between. The CDR3 extends over 13 amino acids. Germline values: CDR1 SQVTM, CDR2 ANQGSEA.